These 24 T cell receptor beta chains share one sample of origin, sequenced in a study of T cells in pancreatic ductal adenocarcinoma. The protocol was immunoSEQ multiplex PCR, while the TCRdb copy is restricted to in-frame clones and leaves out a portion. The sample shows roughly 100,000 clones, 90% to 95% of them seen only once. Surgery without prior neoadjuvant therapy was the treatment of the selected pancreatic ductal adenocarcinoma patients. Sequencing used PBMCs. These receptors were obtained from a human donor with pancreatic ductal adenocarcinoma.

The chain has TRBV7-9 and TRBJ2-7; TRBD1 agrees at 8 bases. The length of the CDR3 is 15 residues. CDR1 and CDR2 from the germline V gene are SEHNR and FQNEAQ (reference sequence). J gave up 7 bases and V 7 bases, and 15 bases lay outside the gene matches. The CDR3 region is CASNKPGQDLGEQYF. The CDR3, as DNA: TGTGCCAGCAACAAACCGGGACAGGACCTGGGGGAGCAGTACTTC.

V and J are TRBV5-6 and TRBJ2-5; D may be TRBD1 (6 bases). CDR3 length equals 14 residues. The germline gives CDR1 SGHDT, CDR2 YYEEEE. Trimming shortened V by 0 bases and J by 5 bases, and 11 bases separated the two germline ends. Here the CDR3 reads CASSLGTQGETQYF. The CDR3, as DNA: TGTGCCAGCAGCTTGGGGACCCAGGGGGAGACCCAGTACTTC.

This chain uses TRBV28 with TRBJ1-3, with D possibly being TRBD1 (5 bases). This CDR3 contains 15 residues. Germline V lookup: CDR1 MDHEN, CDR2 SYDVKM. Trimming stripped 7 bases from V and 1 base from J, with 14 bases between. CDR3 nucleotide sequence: TGTGCCAGCAATAACCTTCAGGGATCTGGAAACACCATATATTTT. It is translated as CASNNLQGSGNTIYF.

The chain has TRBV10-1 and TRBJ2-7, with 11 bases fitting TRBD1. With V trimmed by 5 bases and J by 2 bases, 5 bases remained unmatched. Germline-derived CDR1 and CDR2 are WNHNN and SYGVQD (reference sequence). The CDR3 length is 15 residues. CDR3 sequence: CASSLGQGAPYEQYF. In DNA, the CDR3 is TGCGCCAGCAGTTTAGGACAGGGGGCTCCCTACGAGCAGTACTTC.

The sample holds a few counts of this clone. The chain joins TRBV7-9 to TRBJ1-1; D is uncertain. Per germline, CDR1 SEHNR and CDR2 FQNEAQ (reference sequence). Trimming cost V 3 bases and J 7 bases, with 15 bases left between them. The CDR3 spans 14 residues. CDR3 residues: CASSLPGGVNEAFF. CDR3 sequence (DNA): TGTGCCAGCAGCTTGCCTGGTGGAGTTAATGAAGCTTTCTTT.

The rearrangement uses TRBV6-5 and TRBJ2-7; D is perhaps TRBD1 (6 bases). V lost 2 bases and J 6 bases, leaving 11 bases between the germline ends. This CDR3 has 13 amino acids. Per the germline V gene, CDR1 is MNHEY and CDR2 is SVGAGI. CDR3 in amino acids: CASSYQGISEQYF. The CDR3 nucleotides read TGTGCCAGCAGTTACCAGGGGATCAGCGAGCAGTACTTC.

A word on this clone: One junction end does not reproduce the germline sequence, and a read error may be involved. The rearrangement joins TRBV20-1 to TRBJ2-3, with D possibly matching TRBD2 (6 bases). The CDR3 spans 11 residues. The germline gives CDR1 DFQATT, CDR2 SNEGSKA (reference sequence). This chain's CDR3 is CSLRTGDAQYF. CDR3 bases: TGCAGTCTTCGAACGGGAGATGCGCAGTATTTT.

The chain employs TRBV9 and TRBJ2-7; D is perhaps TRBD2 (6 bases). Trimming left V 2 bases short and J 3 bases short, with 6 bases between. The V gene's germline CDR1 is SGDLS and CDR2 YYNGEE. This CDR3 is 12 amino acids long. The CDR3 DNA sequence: TGTGCCAGCAGCGTTAGCGGCTACGAGCAGTACTTC. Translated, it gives CASSVSGYEQYF.

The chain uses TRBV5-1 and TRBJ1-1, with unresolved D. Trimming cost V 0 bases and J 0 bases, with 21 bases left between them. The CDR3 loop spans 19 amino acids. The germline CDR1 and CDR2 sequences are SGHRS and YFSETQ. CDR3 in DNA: TGCGCCAGCAGCTTGGACCCCGTTTGGAGGACCCGAATGAACACTGAAGCTTTCTTT. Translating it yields CASSLDPVWRTRMNTEAFF.

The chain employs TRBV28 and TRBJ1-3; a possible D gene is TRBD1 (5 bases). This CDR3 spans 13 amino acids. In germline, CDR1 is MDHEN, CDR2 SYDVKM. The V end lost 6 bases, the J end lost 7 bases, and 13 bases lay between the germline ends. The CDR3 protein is CASSRPGGNTIYF. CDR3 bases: TGTGCCAGCAGCCGTCCGGGGGGGAACACCATATATTTT.

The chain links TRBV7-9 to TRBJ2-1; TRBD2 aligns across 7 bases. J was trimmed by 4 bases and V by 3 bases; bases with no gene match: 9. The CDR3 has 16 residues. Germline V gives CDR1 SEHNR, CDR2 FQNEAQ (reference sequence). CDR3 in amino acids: CASSLGGLVGYNEQFF. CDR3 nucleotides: TGTGCCAGCAGCTTGGGCGGACTAGTTGGTTACAATGAGCAGTTCTTC.

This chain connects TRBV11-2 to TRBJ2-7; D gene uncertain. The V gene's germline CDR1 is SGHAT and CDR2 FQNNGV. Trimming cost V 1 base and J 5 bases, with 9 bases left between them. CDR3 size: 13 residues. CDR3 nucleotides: TGTGCCAGCAGCTTAGTGGGCAAGCACGAGCAGTACTTC. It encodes CASSLVGKHEQYF. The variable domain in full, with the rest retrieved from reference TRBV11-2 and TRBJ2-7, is EAGVAQSPRYKIIEKRQSVAFWCNPISGHATLYWYQQILGQGPKLLIQFQNNGVVDDSQLPKDRFSAERLKGVDSTLKIQPAKLEDSAVYLCASSLVGKHEQYFGPGTRLTVT.

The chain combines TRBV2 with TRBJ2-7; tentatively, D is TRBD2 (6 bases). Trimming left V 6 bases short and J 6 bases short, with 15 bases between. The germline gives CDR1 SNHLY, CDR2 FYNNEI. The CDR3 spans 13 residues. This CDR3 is CASRIQLAGEQYF. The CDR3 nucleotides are TGTGCCAGCAGGATCCAACTAGCAGGCGAGCAGTACTTC.

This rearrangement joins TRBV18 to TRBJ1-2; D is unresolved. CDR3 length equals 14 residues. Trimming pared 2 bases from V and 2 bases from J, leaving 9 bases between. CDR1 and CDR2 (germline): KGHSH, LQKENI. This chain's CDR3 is CASSPVRSNYGYTF. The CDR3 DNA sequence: TGTGCCAGCTCACCAGTGAGGTCAAACTATGGCTACACCTTC.

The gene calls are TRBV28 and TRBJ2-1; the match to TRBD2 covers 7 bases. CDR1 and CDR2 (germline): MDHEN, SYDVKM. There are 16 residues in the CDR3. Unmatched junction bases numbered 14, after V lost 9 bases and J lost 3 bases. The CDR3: CASRASGAQNYNEQFF. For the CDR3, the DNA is TGTGCCAGTAGAGCTAGCGGAGCTCAGAACTACAATGAGCAGTTCTTC.

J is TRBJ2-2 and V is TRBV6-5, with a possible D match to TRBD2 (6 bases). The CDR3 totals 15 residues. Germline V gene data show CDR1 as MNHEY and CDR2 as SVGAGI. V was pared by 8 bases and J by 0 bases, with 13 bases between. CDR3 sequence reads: CASSGGLANTGELFF. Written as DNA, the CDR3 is TGTGCCAGCTCCGGGGGATTAGCGAACACCGGGGAGCTGTTTTTT.

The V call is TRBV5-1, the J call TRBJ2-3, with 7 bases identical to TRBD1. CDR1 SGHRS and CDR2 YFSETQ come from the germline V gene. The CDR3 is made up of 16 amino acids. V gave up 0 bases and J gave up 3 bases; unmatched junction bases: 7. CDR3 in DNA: TGCGCCAGCAGCTTGGCCCGACAGGGCTGGACAGATACGCAGTATTTT. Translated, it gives CASSLARQGWTDTQYF.

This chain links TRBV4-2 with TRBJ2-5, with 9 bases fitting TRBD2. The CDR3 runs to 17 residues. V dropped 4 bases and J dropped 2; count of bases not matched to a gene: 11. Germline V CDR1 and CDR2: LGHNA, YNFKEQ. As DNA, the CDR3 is TGTGCCAGCAGCCGCATATCTAGCGGGACGCTACAAGAGACCCAGTACTTC. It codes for CASSRISSGTLQETQYF.

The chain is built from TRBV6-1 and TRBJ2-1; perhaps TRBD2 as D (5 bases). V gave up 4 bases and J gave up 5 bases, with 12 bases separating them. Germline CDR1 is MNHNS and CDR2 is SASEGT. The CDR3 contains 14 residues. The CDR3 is CASSVLGNDNEQFF. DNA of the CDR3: TGTGCCAGCAGTGTCCTCGGGAATGACAATGAGCAGTTCTTC.

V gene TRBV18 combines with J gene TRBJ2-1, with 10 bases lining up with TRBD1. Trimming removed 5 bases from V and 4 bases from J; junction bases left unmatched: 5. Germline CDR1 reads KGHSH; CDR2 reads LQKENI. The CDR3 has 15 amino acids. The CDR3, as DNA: TGTGCCAGCTCAGCCGGGACAGGGGTGTACAATGAGCAGTTCTTC. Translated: CASSAGTGVYNEQFF.

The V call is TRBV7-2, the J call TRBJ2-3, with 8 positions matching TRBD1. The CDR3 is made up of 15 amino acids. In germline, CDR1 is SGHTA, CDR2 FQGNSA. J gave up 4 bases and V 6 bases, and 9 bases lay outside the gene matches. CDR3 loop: CASRGADREPDTQYF. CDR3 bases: TGTGCCAGCAGGGGGGCGGACAGGGAGCCAGATACGCAGTATTTT. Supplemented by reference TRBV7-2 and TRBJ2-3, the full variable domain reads GAGVSQSPSNKVTEKGKDVELRCDPISGHTALYWYRQSLGQGLEFLIYFQGNSAPDKSGLPSDRFSAERTGGSVSTLTIQRTQQEDSAVYLCASRGADREPDTQYFGPGTRLTVL.

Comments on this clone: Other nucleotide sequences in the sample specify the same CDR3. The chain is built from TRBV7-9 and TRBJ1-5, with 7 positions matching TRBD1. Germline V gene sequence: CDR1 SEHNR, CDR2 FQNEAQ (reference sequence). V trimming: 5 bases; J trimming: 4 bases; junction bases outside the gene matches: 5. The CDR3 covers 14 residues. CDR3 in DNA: TGTGCCAGCAGCCTACAGGGGATTAATCAGCCCCAGCATTTT. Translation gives CASSLQGINQPQHF.

Written as DNA, the CDR3 is TGTGCCAGTAGTTTGGAGCAGTATGGAAACACCATATATTTT. Translating it yields CASSLEQYGNTIYF. V usage is TRBV19 and J usage is TRBJ1-3, with D unresolved. The CDR3 consists of 14 residues. Trimming left V 5 bases short and J 3 bases short, with 11 bases between. CDR1 LNHDA and CDR2 SQIVND come from the germline V gene (reference sequence).

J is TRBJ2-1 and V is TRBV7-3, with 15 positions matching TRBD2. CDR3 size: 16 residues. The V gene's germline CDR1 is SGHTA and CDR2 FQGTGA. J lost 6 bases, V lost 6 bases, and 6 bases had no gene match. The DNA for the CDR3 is TGTGCCAGCAGGGCCCCGGGACTAGCGGGAGGCAATGAGCAGTTCTTC. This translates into CASRAPGLAGGNEQFF.